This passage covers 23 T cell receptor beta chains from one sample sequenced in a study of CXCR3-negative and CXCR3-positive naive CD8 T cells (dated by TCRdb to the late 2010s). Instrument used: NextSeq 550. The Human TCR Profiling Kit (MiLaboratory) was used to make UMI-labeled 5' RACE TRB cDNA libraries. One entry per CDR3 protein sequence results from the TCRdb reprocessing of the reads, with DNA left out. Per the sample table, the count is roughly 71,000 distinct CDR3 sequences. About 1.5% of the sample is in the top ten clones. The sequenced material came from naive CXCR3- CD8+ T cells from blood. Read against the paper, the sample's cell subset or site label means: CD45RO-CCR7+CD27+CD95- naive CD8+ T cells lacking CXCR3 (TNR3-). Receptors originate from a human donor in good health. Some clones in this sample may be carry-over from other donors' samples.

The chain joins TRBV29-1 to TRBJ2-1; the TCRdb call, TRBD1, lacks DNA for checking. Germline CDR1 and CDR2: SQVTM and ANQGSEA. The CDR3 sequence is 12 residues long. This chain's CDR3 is CSPRTGGNEQFF.

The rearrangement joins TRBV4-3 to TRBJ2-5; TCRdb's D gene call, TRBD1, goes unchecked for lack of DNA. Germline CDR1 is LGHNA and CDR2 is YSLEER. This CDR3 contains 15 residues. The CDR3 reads CASSQVNRGLATQYF.

CDR3 in amino acids: CASSPGTGHLVTQYF. The V and J genes are TRBV28 and TRBJ2-3; TCRdb calls TRBD1, which cannot be checked without DNA. Germline CDR1 is MDHEN and CDR2 is SYDVKM. CDR3 length: 15 residues.

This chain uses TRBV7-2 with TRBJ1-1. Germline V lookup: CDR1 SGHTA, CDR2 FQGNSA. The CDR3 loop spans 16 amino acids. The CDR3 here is CASSFPRVGVGTEAFF.

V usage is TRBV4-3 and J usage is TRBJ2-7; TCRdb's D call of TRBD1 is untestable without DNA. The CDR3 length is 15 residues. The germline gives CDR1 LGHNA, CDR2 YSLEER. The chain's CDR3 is CASSLGTANSYEQYF.

The CDR3 region is CASSQEFLAGSPDTQYF. V is TRBV3-1 and J is TRBJ2-3; TCRdb's D gene call, TRBD2, goes unchecked for lack of DNA. The CDR3 contains 17 residues. Germline CDR1 LGHDT, CDR2 YNNKEL (reference sequence).

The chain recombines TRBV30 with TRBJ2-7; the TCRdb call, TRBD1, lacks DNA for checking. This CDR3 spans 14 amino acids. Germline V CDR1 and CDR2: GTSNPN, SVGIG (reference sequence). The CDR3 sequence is CAWGPGTGVDEQYF.

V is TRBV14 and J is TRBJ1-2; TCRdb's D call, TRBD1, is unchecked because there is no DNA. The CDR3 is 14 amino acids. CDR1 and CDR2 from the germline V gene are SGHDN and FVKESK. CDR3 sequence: CASSQSHTGAGYTF.

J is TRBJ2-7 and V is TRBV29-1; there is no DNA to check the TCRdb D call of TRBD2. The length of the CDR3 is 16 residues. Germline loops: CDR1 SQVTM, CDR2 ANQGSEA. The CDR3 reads CSVEESTSGNSYEQYF.

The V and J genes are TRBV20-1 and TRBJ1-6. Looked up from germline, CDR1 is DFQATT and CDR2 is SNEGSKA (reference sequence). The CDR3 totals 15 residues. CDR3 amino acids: CSARDPGGQASPLHF.

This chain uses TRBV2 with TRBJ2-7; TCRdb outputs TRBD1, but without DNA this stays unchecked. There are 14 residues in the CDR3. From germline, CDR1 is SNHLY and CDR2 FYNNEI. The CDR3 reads CASSPRSTGDEQYF.

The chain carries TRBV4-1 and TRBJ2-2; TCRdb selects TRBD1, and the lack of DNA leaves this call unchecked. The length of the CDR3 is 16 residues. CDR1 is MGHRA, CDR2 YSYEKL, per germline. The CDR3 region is CASSHPKSQASGELFF.

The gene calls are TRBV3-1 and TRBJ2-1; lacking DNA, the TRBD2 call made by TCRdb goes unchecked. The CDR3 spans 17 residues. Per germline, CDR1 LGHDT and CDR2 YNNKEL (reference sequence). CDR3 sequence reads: CASSQVSLAGDYNEQFF.

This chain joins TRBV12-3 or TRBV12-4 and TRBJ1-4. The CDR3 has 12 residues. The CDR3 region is CASSLSRLTLFF.

The CDR3 is CSVETNGQEQYF. J is TRBJ2-7 and V is TRBV29-1; TCRdb reports TRBD1, a call that lacks DNA to check it against. Germline V CDR1 and CDR2: SQVTM, ANQGSEA. This CDR3 has 12 residues.

The chain's CDR3 is CASSWGQGETQYF. The chain recombines TRBV12-3 or TRBV12-4 with TRBJ2-5; the D call of TRBD1 rests on TCRdb alone, since no DNA is present to check it. The CDR3 is 13 amino acids.

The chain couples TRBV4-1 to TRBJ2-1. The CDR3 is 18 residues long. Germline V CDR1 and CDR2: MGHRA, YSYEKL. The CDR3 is CASSQALLTSNSYNEQFF.

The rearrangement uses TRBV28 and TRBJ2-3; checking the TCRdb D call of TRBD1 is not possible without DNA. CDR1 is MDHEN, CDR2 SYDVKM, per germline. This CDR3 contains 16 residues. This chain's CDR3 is CASGSSGTGDVDTQYF.

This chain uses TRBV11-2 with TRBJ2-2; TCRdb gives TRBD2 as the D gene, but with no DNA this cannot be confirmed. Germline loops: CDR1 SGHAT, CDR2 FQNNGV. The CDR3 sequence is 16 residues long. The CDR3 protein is CASSSAGSGLTGELFF.

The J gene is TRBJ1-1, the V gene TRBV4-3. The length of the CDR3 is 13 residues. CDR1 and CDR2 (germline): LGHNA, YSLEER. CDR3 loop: CASSQVASAEAFF.

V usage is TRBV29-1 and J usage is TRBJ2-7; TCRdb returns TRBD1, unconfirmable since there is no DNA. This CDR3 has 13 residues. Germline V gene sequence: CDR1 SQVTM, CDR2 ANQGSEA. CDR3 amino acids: CSVRDRGSHEQYF.

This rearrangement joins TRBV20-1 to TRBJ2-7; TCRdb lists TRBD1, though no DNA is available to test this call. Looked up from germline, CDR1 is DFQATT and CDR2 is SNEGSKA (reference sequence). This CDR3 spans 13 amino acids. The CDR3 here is CSAKGTKSYEQYF.

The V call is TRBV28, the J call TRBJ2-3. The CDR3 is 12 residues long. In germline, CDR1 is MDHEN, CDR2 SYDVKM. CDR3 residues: CASSLGIDTQYF.